These T cell receptor beta chains were read from a single sample in a study of tumor and adjacent non-tumor tissue in lung cancer. TCRdb used MiXCR to reprocess the multiplex PCR reads, holding one entry per CDR3 protein. The table has approximately 79,000 distinct CDR3 sequences, roughly two thirds seen once. The specimen was lung tumor tissue. These receptors came from a man aged 65-85 years with non-small cell lung cancer. The CDR3 runs from the conserved cysteine through the conserved F or W. D genes are given only for firm matches. Clone size is shown for a subset of rows, as once, few, many or a class of expanded clone.

d_gene | abundance | j_gene | v_gene | CDR3nt | CDR3aa
. | . | TRBJ2-1 | TRBV11-2 | TGTGACAGCAGCCGGGACATCCTGGGGGGCAATGAGCGGTTCTTC | CDSSRDILGGNERFF
. | many | TRBJ2-2 | TRBV6-5 | TGTGCCAGCAGAAAAACAACCGGGGAGCTGTTTTTT | CASRKTTGELFF
. | once | TRBJ2-7 | TRBV11-3 | TGTGCCAGCAGCGCCGGGAACAGCTACAAGCAGTACTTC | CASSAGNSYKQYF
. | . | TRBJ1-4 | TRBV6-5 | TGTGCCAGCAGTTATCCCGGTGGGAAAAAACCGTTTTTT | CASSYPGGKKPFF
TRBD2 | few | TRBJ2-3 | TRBV7-8 | TGTGCCAGCAGCTTACTAGCGGGAGAGGGAGCAGATACGCAGTATTTT | CASSLLAGEGADTQYF
. | . | TRBJ2-4 | TRBV29-1 | TGCAGCGTTGAACTAGTGGGAACCCAGAACATTCAGTACTTC | CSVELVGTQNIQYF
. | . | TRBJ2-2 | TRBV7-3 | TGTGCCAGCGGCCCACTCCGGGGCGGGGAGCTCTTTTTT | CASGPLRGGELFF
. | many | TRBJ2-4 | TRBV11-1 | TGTGCCAGCAGCCAACGACCCACTTTTGGGAAAAACATTCAGTACTTC | CASSQRPTFGKNIQYF
. | . | TRBJ2-2 | TRBV6-5 | TGTGCCAGCAGTTACTCGAACATCGGGGAGTTGTTTTTT | CASSYSNIGELFF
. | many | TRBJ2-7 | TRBV29-1 | TGCAGCGTTGTTCCGCCGGGTCGGTACGAGCAGTACTTC | CSVVPPGRYEQYF
. | many | TRBJ2-7 | TRBV28 | TGTGCCAGCAGTTTGTTTACGGAGCAGTACTTC | CASSLFTEQYF
TRBD1 | . | TRBJ1-4 | TRBV5-6 | TGTGCCAACAGCCCGACAGGGGACATCGGTAATGAAAAACTGTTTTTT | CANSPTGDIGNEKLFF
. | many | TRBJ1-2 | TRBV29-1 | TGCAGCGTTGAAGGGACACAAAATGGCTACACCTTC | CSVEGTQNGYTF
TRBD1 | . | TRBJ2-1 | TRBV4-2 | TGTGCCAGCAACCTCGGGACAGGGGGCAATGAAGGTGAGCAGCTCTTC | CASNLGTGGNEGEQLF
. | . | TRBJ1-2 | TRBV28 | TGTGCCAGCAGTTTTCCATACCGCGGGCCCACGGGAGGCTACACCTTC | CASSFPYRGPTGGYTF
. | . | TRBJ2-3 | TRBV11-2 | TGTGCCGGCAGCTCATACATAAGCACAGATACGCAGTATTTT | CAGSSYISTDTQYF
. | once | TRBJ2-5 | TRBV11-2 | TGTGCCAGCAGCCTCGGGACGCGGGAGACCCAGTACTTC | CASSLGTRETQYF
. | many | TRBJ2-3 | TRBV7-9 | TGTGCCAGCAGCTCAAAGGAAGTCGGTGACACAGATACGCAGTATTTT | CASSSKEVGDTDTQYF
. | . | TRBJ2-3 | TRBV11-2 | TGTGCCAGTAGCTCTGAAAGTCGTAAAGGACTCCGAACCAGAGATACGCAGTATTTT | CASSSESRKGLRTRDTQYF
. | few | TRBJ2-1 | TRBV30 | TGTGCCTGGAGTCGAAACAGGGTGACGGCCAATGAGCAGTTCTTC | CAWSRNRVTANEQFF
. | . | TRBJ2-7 | TRBV5-1 | TGCGCGAGCAGTCCACCTCCCTACGAGCACTACTTC | CASSPPPYEHYF
. | medium-sized | TRBJ2-2 | TRBV11-3 | TGTGCTACCTCCTTGGCGGCGAACACCGGGGAGCTGTTTTTT | CATSLAANTGELFF
. | many | TRBJ2-1 | TRBV11-1 | TGTGCCAGCAGCTTAGATGCTAGCCCGGGTAGCAGTGAGCAGTTCTTC | CASSLDASPGSSEQFF
. | . | TRBJ1-6 | TRBV5-1 | TGCGCCAGCAGTTTAATCGGACGGGATAGTTCACCCCTCCACTTT | CASSLIGRDSSPLHF
. | . | TRBJ2-1 | TRBV11-2 | TGTGTCAGCAGCTTAGGTGCGGCCTTCTCGGAGACCCAGTTCTTC | CVSSLGAAFSETQFF
TRBD2 | . | TRBJ2-1 | TRBV2 | TGTGCCAGCAGTGGGCGCGGGGGACCCTACAATAAGCAGTTCTTC | CASSGRGGPYNKQFF
TRBD1 | . | TRBJ2-7 | TRBV11-2 | TGTACCAGCAACTTAGACTACAGGGGCGGCGAGCAGTACTTC | CTSNLDYRGGEQYF
. | . | TRBJ2-5 | TRBV5-1 | TGCGCCAGCAGCTTGTTGCCGGGGGAACTACATGAGACCCAGTACTTC | CASSLLPGELHETQYF
TRBD2 | . | TRBJ2-3 | TRBV19 | TGTGCCAGTAAATGGTCCGCGGGGGAGAGCACAGATACGCAGTATTTT | CASKWSAGESTDTQYF
. | . | TRBJ2-7 | TRBV20-1 | TGCAGCGCCCGGGCCACTGCCTACGTGCAGTACTTC | CSARATAYVQYF
. | . | TRBJ2-7 | TRBV12-3/TRBV12-4 | TGTGCCAGCAGTTTAAGGCACATCCGTTCCTACAAGCAGTACTTC | CASSLRHIRSYKQYF
TRBD2 | . | TRBJ2-1 | TRBV5-1 | TGCGCGAGCAGAGGACTAGCGGCTTACAATGAGCAGTTCTTC | CASRGLAAYNEQFF
TRBD1 | few | TRBJ2-7 | TRBV12-3/TRBV12-4 | TGTGCCAGCAGTTTTTCCGGGACAGGGGTCAGAGAGCAGTACTTC | CASSFSGTGVREQYF
. | many | TRBJ2-7 | TRBV6-5 | TGTGCCAGCAGTTCTAGGGTCTCCTACGAGCAGTACTTC | CASSSRVSYEQYF
TRBD2 | many | TRBJ2-3 | TRBV7-8 | TGTGCCAGCACTGAACGATTCGCGGGAGAAGGCACAGATACGCAGTATTTT | CASTERFAGEGTDTQYF
. | . | TRBJ1-2 | TRBV6-6 | TGTGTCAGCAGATACTCGTCAGGGGCCCACCGGGGCTATGGCTACACCTTC | CVSRYSSGAHRGYGYTF
. | many | TRBJ2-5 | TRBV5-4 | TGTGCCAGCAGCTCGCCAGGCTTGGAGACCCAGTACTTC | CASSSPGLETQYF
. | . | TRBJ2-7 | TRBV28 | TGTGCCAGCAGTCACCCACGAAAGGAAGTCCGCTACGAGCAGTACTTC | CASSHPRKEVRYEQYF
TRBD1 | . | TRBJ1-1 | TRBV12-5 | TGTGCTAGTGCTCCGGGACAGCAGAACATTGAGGCTTTCTTT | CASAPGQQNIEAFF
. | . | TRBJ2-2 | TRBV11-2 | TGTGCCAGCAGTCACTACAGGGCAGGCACCGTGGAGTTGTTTTTT | CASSHYRAGTVELFF
TRBD1 | few | TRBJ2-7 | TRBV2 | TGTGCAAAACAAGACAGGGCGTACGAGCAGTACTTC | CAKQDRAYEQYF
TRBD2 | . | TRBJ2-1 | TRBV30 | TGTGCCTGGACATTAGCGGGAGGGGACATCAATGAGCAGCTCTTC | CAWTLAGGDINEQLF
. | . | TRBJ2-7 | TRBV29-1 | TGCAGCGTCCCCCCGACAGACAAGGAGCAGTACTTC | CSVPPTDKEQYF
. | many | TRBJ1-1 | TRBV30 | TGTGCCTGGAGTCCCATGGAGTTGCAGAAAGCTTTCTTT | CAWSPMELQKAFF
. | . | TRBJ2-5 | TRBV11-2 | TGTGCTAGCAACCCTAGACAGGCGAAAGAGACCCAGTATTTC | CASNPRQAKETQYF
TRBD1 | . | TRBJ2-1 | TRBV7-8 | TGTGCCAGCAGCGGAGACAGGGGAAAGATAATAGACAATGAGCAGTTCTTC | CASSGDRGKIIDNEQFF
. | . | TRBJ1-1 | TRBV4-2 | TGTACCAGCAGGGAGACCACTGAAGCTTACTTT | CTSRETTEAYF
. | once | TRBJ2-1 | TRBV2 | TGTACCAGCAGTAGGGGCCCAACGTACAATGAGCAGTTCTTC | CTSSRGPTYNEQFF
. | . | TRBJ2-3 | TRBV11-2 | TGCGCCAGCAGCTTAGCCAGTGGAGGGAGCACAGGTACGCAGTATTTT | CASSLASGGSTGTQYF
TRBD1 | . | TRBJ2-5 | TRBV28 | TGTACCAGCAGTTTCAGGGGGCAAGAGACCCAGTACTTC | CTSSFRGQETQYF
TRBD1 | . | TRBJ2-1 | TRBV5-5 | TGTGCCAGCAGCTCCTGGGACAGCTGCAATGAGCAGTTCTTC | CASSSWDSCNEQFF
. | many | TRBJ2-2 | TRBV5-1 | TGCGCCAGCAGCTTGACGGACACCGGGGAGCTGTTTTTT | CASSLTDTGELFF
. | . | TRBJ1-1 | TRBV29-1 | TGCATCGTCGACCCGGGACATTCGAATACTGAAGCTTTCTTT | CIVDPGHSNTEAFF
. | . | TRBJ2-2 | TRBV28 | TGTGCCAGCAGTTCCTCGGTTTTAGGGCTGGACACCGGGGAGCTGTTTTTT | CASSSSVLGLDTGELFF